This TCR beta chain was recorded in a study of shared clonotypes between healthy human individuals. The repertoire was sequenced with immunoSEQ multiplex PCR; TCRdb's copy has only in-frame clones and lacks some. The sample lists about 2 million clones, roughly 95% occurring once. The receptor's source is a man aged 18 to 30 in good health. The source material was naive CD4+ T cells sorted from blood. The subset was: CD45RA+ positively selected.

The CDR3 region is CASSPELYYGYTF. The CDR3 DNA is TGTGCCAGCTCACCGGAGCTATACTATGGCTACACCTTC. The chain employs TRBV18 and TRBJ1-2; D is ambiguous. The CDR3 consists of 13 residues. With 3 bases removed from V and 3 bases from J, the gap between germline ends came to 8 bases. Germline CDR1 is KGHSH and CDR2 is LQKENI.